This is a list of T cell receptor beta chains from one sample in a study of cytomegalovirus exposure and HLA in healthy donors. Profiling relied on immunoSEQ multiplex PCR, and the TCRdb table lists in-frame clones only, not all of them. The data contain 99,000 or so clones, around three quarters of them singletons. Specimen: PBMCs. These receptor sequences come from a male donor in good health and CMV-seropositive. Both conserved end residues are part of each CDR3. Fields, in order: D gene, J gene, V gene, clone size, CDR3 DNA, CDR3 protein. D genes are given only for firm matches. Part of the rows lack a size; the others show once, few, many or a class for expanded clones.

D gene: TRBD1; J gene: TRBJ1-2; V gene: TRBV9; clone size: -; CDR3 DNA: TGTGCCAGCAGCGTAGGACAGGGAAACTATGGCTACACCTTC; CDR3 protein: CASSVGQGNYGYTF
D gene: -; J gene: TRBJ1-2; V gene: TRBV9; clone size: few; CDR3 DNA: TGTGCCAGCAGCCCCCCGACGCGGAAGGGCTACACCTTC; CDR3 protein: CASSPPTRKGYTF
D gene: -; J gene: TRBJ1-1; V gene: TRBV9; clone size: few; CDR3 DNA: TGTGCCAGCAGCGTAGTGGACAGCTCGAACACTGAAGCTTTCTTT; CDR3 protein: CASSVVDSSNTEAFF
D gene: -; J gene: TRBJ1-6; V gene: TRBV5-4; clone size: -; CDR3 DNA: TGTGCCAGCACCCTTCAGGGGAGTAATTCACCCCTCCACTTT; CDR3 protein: CASTLQGSNSPLHF
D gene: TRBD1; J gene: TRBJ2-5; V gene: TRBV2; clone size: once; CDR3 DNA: TGTGCCAGCAGGTCCGACAGGGGGCAGGAGACCCAGTACTTC; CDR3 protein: CASRSDRGQETQYF
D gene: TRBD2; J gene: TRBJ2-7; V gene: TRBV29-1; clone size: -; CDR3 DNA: TGCAGCGCCCTACAAACTAGCGCCGAGCAGTACTTC; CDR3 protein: CSALQTSAEQYF
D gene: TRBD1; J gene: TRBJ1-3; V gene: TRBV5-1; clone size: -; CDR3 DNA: TGCGCCAGCAGCTTCCGGGACAGGGGGTCACCTGGAAACACCATATATTTT; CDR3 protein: CASSFRDRGSPGNTIYF
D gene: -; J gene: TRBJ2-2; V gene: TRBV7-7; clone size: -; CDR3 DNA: TGTGCTAGCAGCTTATTTCTCAACACCGGGGAGCTGTTTTTT; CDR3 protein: CASSLFLNTGELFF
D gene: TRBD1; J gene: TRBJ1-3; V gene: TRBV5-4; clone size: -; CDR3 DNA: TGTGCCAGCAGCCCCGCCCCGGGACAGGCCCCTGGAAACACCATATATTTT; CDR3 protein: CASSPAPGQAPGNTIYF
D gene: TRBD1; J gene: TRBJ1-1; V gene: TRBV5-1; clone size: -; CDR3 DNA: TGCGCCAGCAGCTTGGGTAGGGACAGGGTTTGGGAGGCTTTCTTT; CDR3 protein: CASSLGRDRVWEAFF
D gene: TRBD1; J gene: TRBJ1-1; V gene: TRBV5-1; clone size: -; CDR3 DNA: TGCGCCAGCAGCGAGCCCCGACAGGGTAGGGTAACTGAAGCTTTCTTT; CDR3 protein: CASSEPRQGRVTEAFF
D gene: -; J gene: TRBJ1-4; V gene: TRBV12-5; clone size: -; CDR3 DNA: TGTGCTAGTGTGGAGTCCTCGATTAATGAAAAACTGTTTTTT; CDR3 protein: CASVESSINEKLFF
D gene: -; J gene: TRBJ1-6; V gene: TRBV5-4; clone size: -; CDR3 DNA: TGTGCCAGCAGCTTCGGACAGAAGAATTCACCCCTCCACTTT; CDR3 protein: CASSFGQKNSPLHF